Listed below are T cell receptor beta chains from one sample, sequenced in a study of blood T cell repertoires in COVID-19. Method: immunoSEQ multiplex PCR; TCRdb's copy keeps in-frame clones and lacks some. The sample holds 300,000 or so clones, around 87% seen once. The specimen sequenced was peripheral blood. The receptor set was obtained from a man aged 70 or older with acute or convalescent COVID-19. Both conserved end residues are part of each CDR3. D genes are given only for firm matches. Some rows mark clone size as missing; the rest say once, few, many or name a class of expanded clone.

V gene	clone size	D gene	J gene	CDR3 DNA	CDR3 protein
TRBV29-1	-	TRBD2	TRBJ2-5	TGCAGCGTTGACCGGACTAGTCAGGAGACCCAGTACTTC	CSVDRTSQETQYF
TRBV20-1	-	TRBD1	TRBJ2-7	TGCAGTGCTAGTCGGGGGGACAGGGGCTACGAGCAGTACTTC	CSASRGDRGYEQYF
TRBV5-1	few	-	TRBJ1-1	TGCGCCAGCAGCTTTCAGCCGAGTTCAGGGAACACTGAAGCTTTCTTT	CASSFQPSSGNTEAFF
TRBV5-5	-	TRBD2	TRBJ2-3	TGTGCCAGCAGTGTTATTCCGGGACTAGCGGGATCAGATACGCAGTATTTT	CASSVIPGLAGSDTQYF
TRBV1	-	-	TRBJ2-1	TGCACCAGCAGCGTCGGACAGGGTGAATACAATGAGCAGTTCTTC	CTSSVGQGEYNEQFF
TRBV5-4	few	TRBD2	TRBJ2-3	TGTGCCAGCAGCGGGGGGTTGTCTAGCGGGAACCCCACAGATACGCAGTATTTT	CASSGGLSSGNPTDTQYF
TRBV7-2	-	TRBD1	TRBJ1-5	TGTGCCAGCAGCTGGGCGACAGGGGGATCTCAGCCCCAGCATTTT	CASSWATGGSQPQHF
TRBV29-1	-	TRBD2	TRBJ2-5	TGCAGCGTTGCCAGCGGGGGAGCAGGATTAGAGACCCAGTACTTC	CSVASGGAGLETQYF
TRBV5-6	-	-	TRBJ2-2	TGTGCCAGCAGCAAGGGACACACGAACACCGGGGAGCTGTTTTTT	CASSKGHTNTGELFF
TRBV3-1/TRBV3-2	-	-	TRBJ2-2	TGTGCCAGCAGCCAAGTCGGAGACAGGCTATCGAACACCGGGGAGCTGTTTTTT	CASSQVGDRLSNTGELFF
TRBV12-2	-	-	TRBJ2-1	-	CASRLVGTGAYNEQFF
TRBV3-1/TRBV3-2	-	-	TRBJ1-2	TGTGCCAGCAGCCTCTTGTCGTCTGGCTACACCTTC	CASSLLSSGYTF